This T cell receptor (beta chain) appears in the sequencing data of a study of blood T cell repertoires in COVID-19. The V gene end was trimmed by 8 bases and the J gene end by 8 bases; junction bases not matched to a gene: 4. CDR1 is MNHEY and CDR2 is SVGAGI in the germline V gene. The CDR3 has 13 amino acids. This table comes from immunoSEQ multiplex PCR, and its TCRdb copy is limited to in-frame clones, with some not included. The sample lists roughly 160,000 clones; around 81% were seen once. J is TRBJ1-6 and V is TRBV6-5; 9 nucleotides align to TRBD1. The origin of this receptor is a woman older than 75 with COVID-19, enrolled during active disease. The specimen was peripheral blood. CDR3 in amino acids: CASRGTGYSPLHF. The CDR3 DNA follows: TGTGCCAGCCGCGGGACAGGGTATTCACCCCTCCACTTT.